This T cell receptor (beta chain) derives from a study of cytomegalovirus exposure and HLA in healthy donors. Study as a whole: Around 85 million unique TCRs from HLA-typed donors were held in an early data release. Study results and caveats: Some V segments, including TRBV6-2 and TRBV6-3, were excluded as indistinguishable. The authors later found HLA-associated TCR beta chains more clonally expanded than equally common others.

As for the donors, each was a healthy bone marrow donor. J was trimmed by 0 bases and V by 6 bases; bases with no gene match: 13. This CDR3 has 17 amino acids. Germline lookup yields CDR1 SGHNT and CDR2 YYREEE (reference sequence). The primer mix had 60 Vbeta and 13 Jbeta primers. The protocol was immunoSEQ multiplex PCR, while the TCRdb copy is restricted to in-frame clones and leaves out a portion. The table lists around 190,000 clones, about 80% of them singletons. Regarding this clone: Its antigen is unknown.

Sequencing was carried out using PBMCs. The V call is TRBV5-4, the J call TRBJ1-1; 8 nucleotides line up with TRBD1. This sequence was found in a woman aged 25-40 years in good health and CMV-seronegative. The CDR3 nucleotides read TGTGCCAGCAACAATAAGATGACAGGGGAAATGAACACTGAAGCTTTCTTT. Translating gives CASNNKMTGEMNTEAFF.